This T cell receptor beta chain was identified in a study of T-cell reconstitution after alpha-beta-depleted transplantation in children (TCRdb year 2016). Background on the whole study: Using TCR repertoire profiling, the study quantitatively followed how T-cell immune reconstitution unfolded in children after TCRalphabeta/CD19-depleted allogeneic hematopoietic cell transplantation.

Interpreted using the paper, the treatment or condition label stands for: allogeneic hematopoietic cell transplantation with graft depleted of TCRalphabeta T cells and CD19 B cells. Transplant recipients were children who received TCRalphabeta/CD19-depleted allogeneic hematopoietic cell grafts. Library preparation employed PCR. The sequencer listed for this sample is Illumina HiSeq 2500. TCR libraries were prepared with molecular barcoding, using unique molecular identifiers to normalize TCRbeta repertoire quantification. TCRdb itself trimmed the public reads at Q25 with fastp, ran MiXCR and retained productive beta chains. Rows with one shared CDR3 protein collapse into an entry with the most common genes and DNA. The sample profile shows about 1,000,000 distinct CDR3 sequences; under 30% of them were found once. In total, the top ten clones hold more than 25% of the sample. Summary of the overall study and its limitations: Apparently early alphabetaT-cell count recovery about two months after transplant reportedly relied on only several hundred rapidly expanded clones derived from non-depleted graft cells. Hyperexpanded clone frequencies declined over subsequent months; after one year, T-cell counts and TCRbeta diversity were mostly attributed to newly produced T cells. In some patients, the high TCRbeta diversity seen at day 60 was put down to recipient T cells and intrathymic progenitors that had survived conditioning.

Concerning this clonotype: No cognate antigen has been identified for it. The input lacks base qualities; no much larger clone sits a single base away.

From the cysteine up to the phenylalanine, the CDR3 has a length of 16 residues. Only the CDR3 DNA stays, 48 bases, in frame from base 1. Reading the germline V gene gives CDR1 SGHRS and CDR2 YFSETQ. V is clipped by 0 bases and J by 1 base, and the sequence between their germline boundaries is 14 bases long. The chain is encoded by TRBV5-1 joined to TRBJ2-7, with the D gene uncertain. The receptor comes from a boy younger than two who had a stem cell transplant for SCID, so the T cells may come from the graft donor. The material sequenced was PBMCs, mostly from graft donor cells, taken 360 days after TCRalphabeta/CD19-depleted stem cell transplant. In nucleotide form, the sequence is TGCGCCAGCAGCTTGGGCCCAGGACCGACGTCCTACGAGCAGTACTTC. It translates as CASSLGPGPTSYEQYF.